This T cell receptor (beta chain) comes out of a study of Ad26.COV2.S vaccination and SARS-CoV-2 variants. The overall study: Ad26.COV2.S, an intramuscular injection, was given once or twice 56 days apart.

The data were produced by immunoSEQ multiplex PCR, yet TCRdb's version contains in-frame clones alone and is incomplete. This repertoire shows more than 400,000 clones, roughly 90% found once; its top ten account for around 1.7%. Treatment described: about 20 received Ad26.COV2.S at low or high dose, single or two shots; about 5 received placebo; per-sample allocation not given. Samples analyzed were those drawn on day 63 after the first vaccine or placebo injection. This sequence was found in a person between 18 and 59 years old who received the Ad26.COV2.S COVID-19 vaccine or a placebo. The sequencing used peripheral blood, collected in a trial of Ad26.COV2.S vaccine versus placebo.

This CDR3 is CASSIVHEGWDTEAFF. The CDR3 DNA sequence: TGTGCCAGTAGTATAGTACACGAGGGGTGGGACACTGAAGCTTTCTTT. J is TRBJ1-1 and V is TRBV19; tentatively, D is TRBD1 (5 bases). The CDR3 is 16 amino acids. CDR1 and CDR2 from the germline V gene are LNHDA and SQIVND (reference sequence). The V gene lost 1 base and the J gene lost 3 bases, with 15 bases spanning the gap. The whole variable domain, filled in from reference TRBV19 and TRBJ1-1, reads DGGITQSPKYLFRKEGQNVTLSCEQNLNHDAMYWYRQDPGQGLRLIYYSQIVNDFQKGDIAEGYSVSREKKESFPLTVTSAQKNPTAFYLCASSIVHEGWDTEAFFGQGTRLTVV.